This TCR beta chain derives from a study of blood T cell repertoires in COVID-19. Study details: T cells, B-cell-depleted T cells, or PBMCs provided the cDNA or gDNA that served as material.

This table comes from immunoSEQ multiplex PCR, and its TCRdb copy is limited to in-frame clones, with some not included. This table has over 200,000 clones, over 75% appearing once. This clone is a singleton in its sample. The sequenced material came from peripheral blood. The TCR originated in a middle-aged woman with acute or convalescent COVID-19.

CDR3 coding DNA: TGTGCCAGCAGCTTGATGACAGGGAACACTGAAGCTTTCTTT. Protein: CASSLMTGNTEAFF. This chain uses TRBV11-2 with TRBJ1-1, with D perhaps TRBD1 (6 bases). The germline V and J ends were trimmed by 3 bases and 1 base, with 9 bases remaining between them. The germline V gene encodes CDR1 SGHAT and CDR2 FQNNGV. The CDR3 consists of 14 residues.